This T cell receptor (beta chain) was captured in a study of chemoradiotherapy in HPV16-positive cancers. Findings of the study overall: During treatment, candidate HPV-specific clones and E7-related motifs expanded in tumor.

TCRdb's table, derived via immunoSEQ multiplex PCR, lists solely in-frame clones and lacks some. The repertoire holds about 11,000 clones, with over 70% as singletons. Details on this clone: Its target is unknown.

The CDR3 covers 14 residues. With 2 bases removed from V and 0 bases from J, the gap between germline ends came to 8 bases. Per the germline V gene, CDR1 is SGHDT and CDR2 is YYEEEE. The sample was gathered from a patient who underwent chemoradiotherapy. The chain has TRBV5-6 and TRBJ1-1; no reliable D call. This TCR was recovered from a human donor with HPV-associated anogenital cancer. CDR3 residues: CASSFAGMNTEAFF. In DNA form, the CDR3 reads TGTGCCAGCAGCTTCGCGGGTATGAACACTGAAGCTTTCTTT.